Included here is one T cell receptor beta chain sequence, with context. Its antigen is still unknown. H&E slides confirmed each diagnosis, reviewed by two pathologists independently. This record comes from a study of immune evolution from preneoplasia to lung adenocarcinoma. Study-wide findings and caveats: Top clone share appeared to fall from AAH through AIS, MIA, adenocarcinoma.

The table came from immunoSEQ multiplex PCR; TCRdb's copy has only in-frame clones and leaves some out. The sample records about 11,000 clones, approximately 80% being singletons. CDR1 GTSNPN and CDR2 SVGIG come from the germline V gene (reference sequence). Trimming cost V 2 bases and J 9 bases; bases outside gene matches: 7. The CDR3 loop spans 13 amino acids. The sequenced material came from FFPE normal lung tissue adjacent to the tumor. This clonotype was sampled from a person aged 55 to 70 with lung adenocarcinoma. Some clones in this sample may be carry-over from other donors' samples. This chain joins TRBV30 and TRBJ1-3; TRBD1 agrees at 7 bases. CDR3 amino acids: CAWSPDRVGTIYF. In nucleotides, the CDR3 is TGTGCCTGGAGTCCAGACAGGGTGGGCACCATATATTTT.